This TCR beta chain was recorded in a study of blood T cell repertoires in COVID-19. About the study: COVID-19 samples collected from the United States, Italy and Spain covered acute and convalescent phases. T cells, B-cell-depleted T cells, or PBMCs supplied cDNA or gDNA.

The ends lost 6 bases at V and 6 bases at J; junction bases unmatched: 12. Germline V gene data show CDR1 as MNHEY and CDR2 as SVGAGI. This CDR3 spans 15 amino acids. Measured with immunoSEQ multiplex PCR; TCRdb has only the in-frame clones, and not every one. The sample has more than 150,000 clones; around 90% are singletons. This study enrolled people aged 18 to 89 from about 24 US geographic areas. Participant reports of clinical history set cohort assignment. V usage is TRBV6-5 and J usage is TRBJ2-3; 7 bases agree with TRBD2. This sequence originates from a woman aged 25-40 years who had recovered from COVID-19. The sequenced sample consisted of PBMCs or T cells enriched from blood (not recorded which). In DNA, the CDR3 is TGTGCCAGCAGGCCCCTAGCGGAGGAGGGGGATACGCAGTATTTT. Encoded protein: CASRPLAEEGDTQYF.